The clone carrying this TCR beta chain showed up just once. Its antigen is not known. This record belongs to a study of cytomegalovirus exposure and HLA in healthy donors. At the level of the study: A subsequent analysis reported that the roughly 120 validation repertoires were produced on the same platform that had also been used for the roughly 710 first-cohort repertoires.

Study results and limitations: According to a subsequent analysis, TCR clusters from the first cohort were inclined to appear together in the 120 validation repertoires.

CDR3 length: 16 amino acids. V gave up 6 bases and J gave up 3 bases, with 17 bases separating them. Germline CDR1 LNHDA, CDR2 SQIVND (reference sequence). Sequencing was performed with immunoSEQ multiplex PCR; in TCRdb, only in-frame clones are kept and a portion is missing. The table has about 88,000 clones, approximately 96% seen once. The chain recombines TRBV19 with TRBJ1-4; tentative D call: TRBD1 (6 bases). This receptor was obtained from a man younger than 35 in good health and CMV-seronegative. Sequenced: PBMCs. This CDR3 is CASSHRAGESNEKLFF. CDR3 nucleotides: TGTGCCAGTAGCCACAGGGCTGGGGAATCTAATGAAAAACTGTTTTTT. Based on the CDR3 plus reference TRBV19 and TRBJ1-4, the full variable domain is DGGITQSPKYLFRKEGQNVTLSCEQNLNHDAMYWYRQDPGQGLRLIYYSQIVNDFQKGDIAEGYSVSREKKESFPLTVTSAQKNPTAFYLCASSHRAGESNEKLFFGSGTQLSVL.